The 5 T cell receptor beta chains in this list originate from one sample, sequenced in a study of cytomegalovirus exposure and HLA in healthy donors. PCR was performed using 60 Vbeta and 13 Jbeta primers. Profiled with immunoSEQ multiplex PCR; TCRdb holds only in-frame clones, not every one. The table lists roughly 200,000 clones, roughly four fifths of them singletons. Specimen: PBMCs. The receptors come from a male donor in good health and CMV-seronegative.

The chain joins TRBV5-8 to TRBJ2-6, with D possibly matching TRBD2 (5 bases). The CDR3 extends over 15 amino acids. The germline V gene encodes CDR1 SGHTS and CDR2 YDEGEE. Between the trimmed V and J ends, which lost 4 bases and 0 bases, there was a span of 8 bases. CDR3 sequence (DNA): TGTGCCAGCAGCCTAGGGAGCTCTGGGGCCAACGTCCTGACTTTC. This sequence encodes CASSLGSSGANVLTF.

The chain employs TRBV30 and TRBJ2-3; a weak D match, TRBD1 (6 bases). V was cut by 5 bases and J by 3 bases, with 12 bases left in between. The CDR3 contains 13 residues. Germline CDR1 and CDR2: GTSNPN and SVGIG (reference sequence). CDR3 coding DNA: TGTGCCTGGGGGGGCGCCCCGACAGATACGCAGTATTTT. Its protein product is CAWGGAPTDTQYF.

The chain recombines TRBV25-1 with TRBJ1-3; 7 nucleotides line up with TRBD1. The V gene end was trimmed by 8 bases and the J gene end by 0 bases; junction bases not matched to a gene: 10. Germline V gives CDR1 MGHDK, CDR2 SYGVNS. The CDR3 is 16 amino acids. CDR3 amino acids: CASSWGQPVSGNTIYF. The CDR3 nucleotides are TGTGCCAGCTCGTGGGGACAGCCAGTCTCTGGAAACACCATATATTTT.

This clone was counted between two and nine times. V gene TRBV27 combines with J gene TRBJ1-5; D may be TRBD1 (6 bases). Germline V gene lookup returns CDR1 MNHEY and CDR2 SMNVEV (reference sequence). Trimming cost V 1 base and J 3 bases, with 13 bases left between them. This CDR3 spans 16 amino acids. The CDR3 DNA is TGTGCCAGCAGTTTATGGGGGGGCGGTGACAATCAGCCCCAGCATTTT. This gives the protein CASSLWGGGDNQPQHF.

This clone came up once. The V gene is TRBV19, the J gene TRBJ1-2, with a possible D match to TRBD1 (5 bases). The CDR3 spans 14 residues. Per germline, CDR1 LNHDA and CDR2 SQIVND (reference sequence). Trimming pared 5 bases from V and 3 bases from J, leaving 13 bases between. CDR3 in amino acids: CASSPAPGDYGYTF. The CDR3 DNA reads TGTGCCAGTAGTCCGGCCCCGGGGGACTATGGCTACACCTTC.